A selection of T cell receptor beta chains follows, all from one sample in a study of shared T cell receptors in the human thymus. Sequencing was performed with immunoSEQ multiplex PCR; in TCRdb, only in-frame clones are kept and a portion is missing. The data show some 660,000 clones, around 87% seen once. A further study also used this sample, focusing on human thymus T cells.

Material for sequencing was thymocytes. The receptors shown here come from a boy younger than two with a congenital heart defect. Both conserved end residues are part of each CDR3. Each record gives: D gene, J gene, clone size, V gene, CDR3 protein, CDR3 DNA. D genes are given only for firm matches. A row's size may be missing; if present it is once, few, many or a size class.

TRBD1 TRBJ2-7 - TRBV27 CASSARDRPYEQYF TGTGCCAGCAGTGCCCGGGACAGGCCCTACGAGCAGTACTTC
- TRBJ1-2 - TRBV2 CASSLWARDGYTF TGTGCCAGCAGTCTCTGGGCCCGTGATGGCTACACCTTC
- TRBJ2-3 - TRBV11-2 CASSLGHDTTDTQYF TGTGCCAGCAGCTTAGGCCATGACACCACAGATACGCAGTATTTT
TRBD1 TRBJ1-2 - TRBV30 CAWSAGGRFYGYTF TGTGCCTGGAGTGCAGGGGGAAGATTCTATGGCTACACCTTC
- TRBJ1-5 once TRBV19 CASSIDPARVRQPQHF TGTGCCAGTAGTATAGATCCCGCCAGGGTAAGGCAGCCCCAGCATTTT
- TRBJ2-3 few TRBV11-2 CASQHLAQKQYF TGTGCCAGTCAACATCTGGCCCAAAAGCAGTATTTT
- TRBJ1-1 - TRBV5-1 CASRPPRDTEAFF TGCGCCAGCCGACCGCCAAGGGACACAGAAGCTTTCTTT
- TRBJ2-5 - TRBV20-1 CSALPVTQYF TGCAGTGCCCTGCCCGTGACTCAGTACTTC
TRBD2 TRBJ2-3 - TRBV4-2 CASSQDLAGDSTDTQYF TGTGCCAGCAGCCAGGACCTAGCGGGGGATAGCACAGATACGCAGTATTTT
- TRBJ2-3 once TRBV28 CASSLDSGFPDTQYF TGTGCCAGCAGTTTGGATTCGGGGTTTCCAGATACGCAGTATTTT
- TRBJ1-2 few TRBV7-2 CASSLKAQSSYGYTF TGTGCCAGCAGCTTAAAGGCACAGAGCTCCTATGGCTACACCTTC
- TRBJ2-3 - TRBV19 CASSIDLGNTPRAEADTQYF TGTGCCAGTAGTATAGATCTCGGGAATACCCCCCGTGCCGAGGCAGATACGCAGTATTTT
- TRBJ1-4 - TRBV6-1 CASSAREKLFF TGTGCCAGCAGCGCCAGAGAAAAACTGTTTTTT
- TRBJ2-7 - TRBV5-6 CASSLGRGASYEQYF TGTGCCAGCAGCTTGGGGCGGGGAGCTTCCTACGAGCAGTACTTC
- TRBJ2-1 - TRBV28 CASSLLNEQFF TGTGCCAGCAGTTTGCTAAATGAGCAGTTCTTC
- TRBJ2-7 - TRBV18 CASSPPALSTESYEQYF TGTGCCAGCTCACCACCGGCCCTGAGTACAGAATCCTACGAGCAGTACTTC
TRBD2 TRBJ2-7 - TRBV12-5 CASGGPLSGGSYEQYF TGTGCTAGTGGGGGGCCCCTTAGCGGGGGGTCCTACGAGCAGTACTTC
TRBD2 TRBJ2-3 - TRBV10-3 CAISESINPGLAGADTQYF TGTGCCATCAGTGAGTCGATAAATCCCGGACTAGCGGGGGCGGATACGCAGTATTTT
- TRBJ2-7 - TRBV2 CAPRIRDYEQYF TGTGCCCCCCGCATCAGGGACTACGAGCAGTACTTC
TRBD2 TRBJ2-5 - TRBV28 CASSRLAGPLKTQYF TGTGCCAGCAGTAGACTAGCGGGACCGCTAAAGACCCAGTACTTC
TRBD2 TRBJ2-1 - TRBV6-1 CASSEARNLSGRALNEQFF TGTGCCAGCAGTGAAGCGAGGAATTTAAGCGGGAGGGCCCTCAATGAGCAGTTCTTC
- TRBJ2-7 - TRBV4-3 CASSQVSGEQYF TGCGCCAGCAGCCAAGTCTCGGGCGAGCAGTACTTC
TRBD1 TRBJ1-2 once TRBV2 CASNVTGGEYGYTF TGTGCCAGCAACGTGACAGGGGGAGAGTATGGCTACACCTTC
- TRBJ1-2 - TRBV2 CASIGYGYTF TGTGCCAGCATCGGTTATGGCTACACCTTC
- TRBJ1-4 - TRBV5-1 CASSPDGREEKLFF TGCGCCAGCAGCCCGGATGGGAGGGAAGAAAAACTGTTTTTT
TRBD1 TRBJ1-1 - TRBV30 CAWGDRGLRNTEAFF TGTGCCTGGGGGGACAGGGGGTTACGGAACACTGAAGCTTTCTTT
- TRBJ2-3 - TRBV7-9 CASSPHPGLWTQYF TGTGCCAGCAGCCCACACCCAGGACTGTGGACGCAGTATTTT
- TRBJ2-3 - TRBV9 CASSSRDITDTQYF TGTGCCAGCAGCTCCCGGGACATCACAGATACGCAGTATTTT
TRBD1 TRBJ1-6 - TRBV5-6 CASSWDQEGQGYNSPLHF TGTGCCAGCAGCTGGGACCAGGAGGGACAGGGCTATAATTCCCCCCTCCACTTT
- TRBJ2-1 - TRBV20-1 CSARLDEQFF TGCAGTGCTAGACTCGATGAGCAGTTCTTC
- TRBJ2-7 - TRBV30 CAWSPSRGYEQYF TGTGCCTGGAGTCCTAGCAGGGGCTACGAGCAGTACTTC
TRBD1 TRBJ2-7 - TRBV30 CAWSARQGRYEQYF TGTGCCTGGAGCGCACGACAGGGTCGTTACGAGCAGTACTTC
TRBD2 TRBJ2-7 - TRBV30 CAWSVLAGSYEQYF TGTGCCTGGAGTGTACTAGCGGGTTCCTACGAGCAGTACTTC
TRBD1 TRBJ1-5 - TRBV27 CAPRTGNQPQHF TGTGCCCCTCGGACAGGGAATCAGCCCCAGCATTTT
TRBD2 TRBJ2-7 - TRBV27 CASRTRLADEQYF TGTGCCAGCAGGACCCGACTAGCCGACGAGCAGTACTTC
TRBD2 TRBJ2-4 - TRBV15 CATYDSGGKNIQYF TGTGCCACCTACGACTCGGGGGGCAAAAACATTCAGTACTTC
TRBD1 TRBJ1-1 - TRBV27 CASSFRGTGTEAFF TGTGCCAGCAGTTTTAGGGGGACAGGGACTGAAGCTTTCTTT
TRBD1 TRBJ1-1 once TRBV5-4 CASSLWDRAGMNTEAFF TGTGCCAGCAGCTTGTGGGACAGGGCAGGGATGAACACTGAAGCTTTCTTT
TRBD1 TRBJ2-7 - TRBV5-1 CASSHDRGRTYEQYF TGCGCCAGCAGCCACGACAGGGGGCGCACCTACGAGCAGTACTTC
TRBD2 TRBJ2-3 - TRBV10-2 CASGPSSGGVEDTQYF TGCGCCAGTGGTCCATCTAGCGGAGGAGTAGAAGATACGCAGTATTTT
TRBD2 TRBJ2-5 - TRBV30 CAWKSGLGAGVETQYF TGTGCCTGGAAATCGGGTTTAGGTGCGGGAGTAGAGACCCAGTACTTC
- TRBJ2-5 - TRBV5-1 CASSLEIEATGQETQYF TGCGCCAGCAGCTTGGAGATCGAGGCCACGGGGCAAGAGACCCAGTACTTC
- TRBJ2-7 - TRBV9 CASSPTRYREQYF TGTGCCAGCAGCCCGACTCGGTACAGGGAGCAGTACTTC
- TRBJ2-2 once TRBV6-1 CASSELRGGGELFF TGTGCCAGCAGTGAACTACGGGGAGGCGGGGAGCTGTTTTTT
TRBD1 TRBJ2-3 - TRBV5-1 CASHTGVTHTDTQYF TGCGCCAGCCACACAGGGGTCACCCACACAGATACGCAGTATTTT
- TRBJ2-1 once TRBV28 CASSLPTDRLFYNEQFF TGTGCCAGCAGTTTACCTACGGACAGACTGTTCTACAATGAGCAGTTCTTC
TRBD1 TRBJ1-1 - TRBV28 CASSSRDRGSSTEAFF TGTGCCAGCAGCTCCCGGGACAGGGGAAGTAGCACTGAAGCTTTCTTT
- TRBJ2-7 - TRBV15 CATSRDPVGGSGYEQYF TGTGCCACCAGCAGAGATCCTGTTGGGGGGAGTGGCTACGAGCAGTACTTC
- TRBJ2-5 - TRBV15 CATSRPPREETQYF TGTGCCACCAGCAGGCCTCCGAGGGAAGAGACCCAGTACTTC
- TRBJ1-5 - TRBV7-2 CASSLKGSNQPQHF TGTGCCAGCAGCTTAAAGGGGAGCAATCAGCCCCAGCATTTT
- TRBJ1-6 - TRBV27 CASSLRGIYNSPLHF TGTGCCAGCAGTTTACGGGGTATCTATAATTCACCCCTCCACTTT
TRBD2 TRBJ2-3 - TRBV7-9 CASSPWGLAGRADTQYF TGTGCCAGCAGCCCATGGGGACTAGCGGGCAGGGCAGATACGCAGTATTTT
TRBD1 TRBJ2-7 - TRBV6-6 CASSRPAGGFFYEQYF TGTGCCAGCAGTCGCCCGGCAGGGGGTTTTTTCTACGAGCAGTACTTC
- TRBJ2-3 - TRBV10-2 CASNRDSTDTQYF TGCGCCAGCAATCGGGATAGCACAGATACGCAGTATTTT
- TRBJ1-1 few TRBV19 CASRKTGNTEAFF TGTGCCAGTAGAAAAACAGGCAACACTGAAGCTTTCTTT
TRBD1 TRBJ2-3 - TRBV18 CASSAREGTVTPTDTQYF TGTGCCAGCTCAGCCAGAGAAGGGACAGTCACTCCCACAGATACGCAGTATTTT
- TRBJ2-7 - TRBV7-9 CASSRRETEGEQYF TGTGCCAGCAGCCGGAGGGAGACAGAAGGCGAGCAGTACTTC